This TCR beta chain was obtained from a study of cytomegalovirus exposure and HLA in healthy donors. Findings and limits, study-wide: TCR sequences were mostly rare, though some public TCRs occurred in many donors.

About this clone: Antigen: not known.

V was clipped by 5 bases and J by 2 bases, with 15 bases between them. CDR3 size: 15 residues. Germline V gives CDR1 LNHDA, CDR2 SQIVND (reference sequence). Assay used: immunoSEQ multiplex PCR; TCRdb lists only in-frame clones, some missing. The table shows approximately 120,000 clones, with 90% to 95% occurring only once. The donors belonged to the approximately 110-subject validation cohort, separate from the roughly 650-subject first cohort. This chain uses TRBV19 with TRBJ1-1; TRBD1 is a possible D gene (6 bases). The sequence derives from a woman aged 18-29 years in good health and CMV-seronegative. Sequencing was done on a sample of PBMCs. The CDR3 nucleotides are TGTGCCAGTAGTTCCCAGGGGAATCGAAACACTGAAGCTTTCTTT. Amino acid sequence: CASSSQGNRNTEAFF.